Listed here are 14 T cell receptor beta chains from one sample, sequenced in a study of blood T cell repertoires in COVID-19. Libraries were prepared by immunoSEQ multiplex PCR; TCRdb keeps only in-frame clonotypes and omits some of them. Of approximately 210,000 clones listed, 85% to 90% are singletons. The sample comprised peripheral blood. The receptor set was obtained from a woman in her 70s with acute or convalescent COVID-19.

The V call is TRBV12-3 or TRBV12-4, the J call TRBJ1-2; 7 positions agree with TRBD1. J was trimmed by 8 bases and V by 4 bases; bases with no gene match: 7. This CDR3 is built from 13 residues. Here the CDR3 reads CASSYRGISGYTF. DNA of the CDR3: TGTGCCAGCAGTTACAGGGGAATTAGCGGCTACACCTTC.

V is TRBV5-1 and J is TRBJ1-6, with D unclear. Germline V gene sequence: CDR1 SGHRS, CDR2 YFSETQ. The CDR3 totals 16 residues. The V and J ends lost 2 bases and 2 bases respectively, with 11 bases between them. DNA of the CDR3: TGCGCCAGCAGCTTTGGTAGTTCCACCTATAATTCACCCCTCCACTTT. It encodes CASSFGSSTYNSPLHF.

This chain joins TRBV28 and TRBJ2-1; possible D gene TRBD1, 6 bases. The CDR3 runs 15 residues. The germline V gene encodes CDR1 MDHEN and CDR2 SYDVKM. V lost 6 bases and J 5 bases, leaving 17 bases between the germline ends. Here the CDR3 DNA reads TGTGCCAGCAGCTTCATACGGACAGCTAACAATGAGCAGTTCTTC. Its protein product is CASSFIRTANNEQFF.

The chain joins TRBV18 to TRBJ2-7, with D unresolved. The CDR3 is made up of 12 amino acids. Germline V gene lookup returns CDR1 KGHSH and CDR2 LQKENI. Trimming took off 5 bases at V and 3 bases at J, with 8 bases between the two ends. This CDR3 is CASSSSLYEQYF. CDR3 coding DNA: TGTGCCAGCTCATCCTCCCTCTACGAGCAGTACTTC.

J is TRBJ1-1 and V is TRBV6-2 or TRBV6-3; 7 bases align to TRBD1. V lost 4 bases and J lost 1; bases outside the gene matches: 6. CDR1 and CDR2 from the germline V gene are MNHEY and SVGEGT. The CDR3 extends over 15 amino acids. CDR3 protein: CASSLTGAPNTEAFF. The CDR3 bases are TGTGCCAGCAGTTTAACAGGGGCCCCGAACACTGAAGCTTTCTTT.

V and J are TRBV15 and TRBJ1-2; a weak D match, TRBD1 (5 bases). Germline CDR1 is LNHNV and CDR2 is YYDKDF (reference sequence). The ends were cut back, 5 bases at V and 4 bases at J, with 11 bases in the middle. There are 13 residues in the CDR3. CDR3 residues: CATSPRQGYGYTF. In nucleotides, the CDR3 is TGTGCCACCAGCCCCAGGCAGGGCTATGGCTACACCTTC.

The rearrangement uses TRBV6-4 and TRBJ2-3, with D maybe TRBD2 (7 bases). Germline-derived CDR1 and CDR2 are MRHNA and SNTAGT. The CDR3 has 14 amino acids. Trimming stripped 4 bases from V and 6 bases from J, with 14 bases between. The CDR3 is CASSGEGGPDTQYF. CDR3 DNA sequence: TGTGCCAGCAGTGGCGAGGGGGGGCCGGATACGCAGTATTTT.

The rearrangement uses TRBV7-8 and TRBJ2-2; TRBD2 matches at 8 bases. The germline CDR1 and CDR2 sequences are SGHVS and FQNEAQ. The CDR3 is 18 residues long. J gave up 2 bases and V 1 base, and 9 bases lay outside the gene matches. The CDR3 nucleotides read TGTGCCAGCAGCTTAGGGCTTGGACTAGCTCGAAACACCGGGGAGCTGTTTTTT. Its protein is CASSLGLGLARNTGELFF.

Regarding this clone: The identical CDR3 is also encoded by other nucleotide sequences in the sample. This chain joins TRBV27 and TRBJ1-4; the D is unclear. This CDR3 contains 12 residues. V was trimmed by 3 bases and J by 14 bases, leaving 13 bases between them. Germline V lookup: CDR1 MNHEY, CDR2 SMNVEV (reference sequence). The CDR3 DNA reads TGTGCCAGCAGTTTTACGGGGTCAGTCCTGTTTTTT. It specifies CASSFTGSVLFF.

The J gene is TRBJ2-1, the V gene TRBV11-2; 11 bases match TRBD2. The CDR3 spans 15 residues. V lost 1 base to trimming and J lost 4 bases; unmatched junction nucleotides: 0. Germline V gene data show CDR1 as SGHAT and CDR2 as FQNNGV. CDR3 nucleotide sequence: TGTGCCAGCAGCTTAGGACTAGCGGGGTACAATGAGCAGTTCTTC. Translated, it gives CASSLGLAGYNEQFF.

The chain recombines TRBV13 with TRBJ2-3, with D possibly matching TRBD2 (5 bases). V lost 3 bases and J 8 bases, leaving 9 bases between the germline ends. The germline V gene has CDR1 PRHDT and CDR2 FYEKMQ (reference sequence). The CDR3 is made up of 12 amino acids. The CDR3 nucleotides are TGTGCCAGCAGCTTGCCGGGGAGTACGCAGTATTTT. It translates to CASSLPGSTQYF. The entire variable domain, with the rest obtained from reference TRBV13 and TRBJ2-3, is as follows: AAGVIQSPRHLIKEKRETATLKCYPIPRHDTVYWYQQGPGQDPQFLISFYEKMQSDKGSIPDRFSAQQFSDYHSELNMSSLELGDSALYFCASSLPGSTQYFGPGTRLTVL.

The chain has TRBV5-4 and TRBJ2-2, with D perhaps TRBD1 (6 bases). The germline V and J ends were trimmed by 1 base and 0 bases, with 7 bases remaining between them. The CDR3 runs 15 residues. Germline loops: CDR1 SGHNT, CDR2 YYREEE (reference sequence). CDR3 sequence reads: CASSLRQANTGELFF. The CDR3 bases are TGTGCCAGCAGCTTGAGACAGGCGAACACCGGGGAGCTGTTTTTT.

This chain uses TRBV10-1 with TRBJ1-1; 7 nucleotides match TRBD1. Germline V gene lookup returns CDR1 WNHNN and CDR2 SYGVQD (reference sequence). V shed 6 bases and J 0 bases; nucleotides not matched to a gene: 4. This CDR3 contains 14 residues. The CDR3 here is CASRTGDMNTEAFF. Here the CDR3 DNA reads TGCGCCAGCAGAACAGGGGACATGAACACTGAAGCTTTCTTT.

The V gene is TRBV3-1 (or the pseudogene TRBV3-2), the J gene TRBJ1-6; D not certain. Germline lookup yields CDR1 LGHDT and CDR2 YNNKEL (reference sequence). V was cut by 7 bases and J by 11 bases, with 6 bases left in between. The CDR3 sequence is 10 residues long. The CDR3 nucleotides read TGTGCCAGCAAGCCGCCACCCCTCCACTTT. Translating gives CASKPPPLHF.